This TCR beta chain came from a study of T cell repertoires in cytomegalovirus infection. Overall study: Public signatures in TCR beta pointed to CMV infection and matching HLA type. Points from the study as a whole: In two of eight donors, the top clonotype was HLA-C-restricted CMV-specific. The cumulative frequency of public TCR beta families identified carriers of CMV plus the relevant HLA.

V gave up 0 bases and J gave up 7 bases; unmatched junction bases: 9. The germline V gene has CDR1 SGHRS and CDR2 YFSETQ. The CDR3 covers 15 residues. This clonotype was detected ten times or more. No antigen is known for it. MiXCR was run by TCRdb on the reads, yielding one entry per CDR3 protein. The sample lists 480,000 or so distinct CDR3 sequences; approximately 11% were seen once. This chain links TRBV5-1 with TRBJ1-1, with TRBD1 matching 7 bases. Sequencing was carried out using PBMCs. The TCR was taken from a human donor in good health (CMV status not recorded). Some clones in this sample may be carry-over from other donors' samples. The CDR3 loop is CASSLGTGKADEAFF. DNA for the CDR3: TGCGCCAGCAGCTTGGGGACAGGAAAAGCCGATGAAGCTTTCTTT.